This T cell receptor (beta chain) was captured in a study of CD8 T cells in Susac syndrome. Random hexamers were used to reverse transcribe roughly 0.5 to 1 ug of RNA. TCRdb independently ran MiXCR on the immunoSEQ multiplex PCR reads; one entry per CDR3 protein. The sample includes about 140,000 distinct CDR3 sequences, about 95% seen only once; the top ten take around 0.15%. CDR3 length equals 15 residues. The V end lost 2 bases, the J end lost 0 bases, and 12 bases lay between the germline ends. Germline V lookup: CDR1 GTSNPN, CDR2 SVGIG (reference sequence). The TCR originated in a human donor with Susac syndrome. The chain uses TRBV30 and TRBJ2-3; D is possibly TRBD2 (6 bases). Sequenced: CD4+ T cells from PBMCs. CDR3 in DNA: TGTGCCTGGAGTCTGGGCGGGACTAGCACAGATACGCAGTATTTT. It translates to CAWSLGGTSTDTQYF.